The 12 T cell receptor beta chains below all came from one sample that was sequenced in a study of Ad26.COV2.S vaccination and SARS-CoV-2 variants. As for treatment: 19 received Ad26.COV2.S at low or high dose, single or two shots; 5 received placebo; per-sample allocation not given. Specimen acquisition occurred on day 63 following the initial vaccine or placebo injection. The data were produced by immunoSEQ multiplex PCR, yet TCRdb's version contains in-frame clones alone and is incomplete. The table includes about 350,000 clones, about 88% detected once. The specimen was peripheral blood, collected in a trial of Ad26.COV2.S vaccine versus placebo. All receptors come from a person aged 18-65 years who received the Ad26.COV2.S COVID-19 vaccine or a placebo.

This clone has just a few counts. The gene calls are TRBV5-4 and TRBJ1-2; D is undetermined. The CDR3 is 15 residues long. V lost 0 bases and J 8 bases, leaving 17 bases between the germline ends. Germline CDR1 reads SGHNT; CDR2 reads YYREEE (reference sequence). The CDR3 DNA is TGTGCCAGCAGCTTGGTCCCAGGACCTACTCGGGGCTACACCTTC. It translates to CASSLVPGPTRGYTF.

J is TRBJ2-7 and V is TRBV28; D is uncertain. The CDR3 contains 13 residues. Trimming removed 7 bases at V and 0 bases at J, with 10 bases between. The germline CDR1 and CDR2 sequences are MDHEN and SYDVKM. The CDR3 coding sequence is TGTGCCAGCATCTCCCCGAGCTCCTACGAGCAGTACTTC. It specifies CASISPSSYEQYF.

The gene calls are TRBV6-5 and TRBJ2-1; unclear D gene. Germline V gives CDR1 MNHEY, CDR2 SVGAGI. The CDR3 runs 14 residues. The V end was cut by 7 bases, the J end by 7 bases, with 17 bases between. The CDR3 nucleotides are TGTGCCAGCAAGGGCGGATCGGTGTTGAATGAGCAGTTCTTC. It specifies CASKGGSVLNEQFF.

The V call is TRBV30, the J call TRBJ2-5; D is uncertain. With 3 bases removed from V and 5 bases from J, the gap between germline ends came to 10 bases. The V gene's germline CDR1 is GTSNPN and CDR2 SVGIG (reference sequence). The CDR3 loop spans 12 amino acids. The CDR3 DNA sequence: TGTGCCTGGAGCCATGCTATGGAGACCCAGTACTTC. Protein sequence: CAWSHAMETQYF.

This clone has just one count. The CDR3 spells CASRSGTEAFF. In DNA, the CDR3 is TGTGCCAGCAGATCAGGAACTGAAGCTTTCTTT. V is TRBV11-2 and J is TRBJ1-1; no firm D call. The CDR3 extends over 11 amino acids. V gave up 6 bases and J gave up 5 bases, with 7 bases separating them. Germline CDR1 reads SGHAT; CDR2 reads FQNNGV.

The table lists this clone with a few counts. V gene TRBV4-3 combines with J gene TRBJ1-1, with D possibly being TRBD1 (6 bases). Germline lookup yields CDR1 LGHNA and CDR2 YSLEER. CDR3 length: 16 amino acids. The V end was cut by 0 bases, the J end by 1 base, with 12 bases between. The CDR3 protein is CASSQDLTGSNTEAFF. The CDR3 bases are TGCGCCAGCAGCCAAGATCTTACAGGGTCGAACACTGAAGCTTTCTTT.

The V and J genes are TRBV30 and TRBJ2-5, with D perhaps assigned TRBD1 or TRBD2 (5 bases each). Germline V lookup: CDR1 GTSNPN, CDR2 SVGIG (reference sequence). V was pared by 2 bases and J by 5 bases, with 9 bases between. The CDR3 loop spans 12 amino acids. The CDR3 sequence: CAWSPWGETQYF. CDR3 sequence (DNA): TGTGCCTGGAGTCCTTGGGGGGAGACCCAGTACTTC.

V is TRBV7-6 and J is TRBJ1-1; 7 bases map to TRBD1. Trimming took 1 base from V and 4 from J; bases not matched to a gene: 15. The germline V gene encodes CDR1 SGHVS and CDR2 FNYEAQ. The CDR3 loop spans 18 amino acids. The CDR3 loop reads CASSLVPIFMTGSTEAFF. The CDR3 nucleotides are TGTGCCAGCAGCTTAGTCCCCATTTTTATGACAGGGAGCACTGAAGCTTTCTTT.

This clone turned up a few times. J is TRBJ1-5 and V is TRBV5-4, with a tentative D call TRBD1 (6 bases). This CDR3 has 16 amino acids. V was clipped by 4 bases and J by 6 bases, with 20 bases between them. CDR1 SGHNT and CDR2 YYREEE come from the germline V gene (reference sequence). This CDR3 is CASSTWTGGVAQPQHF. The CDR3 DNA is TGTGCCAGCAGCACATGGACCGGGGGCGTCGCTCAGCCCCAGCATTTT.

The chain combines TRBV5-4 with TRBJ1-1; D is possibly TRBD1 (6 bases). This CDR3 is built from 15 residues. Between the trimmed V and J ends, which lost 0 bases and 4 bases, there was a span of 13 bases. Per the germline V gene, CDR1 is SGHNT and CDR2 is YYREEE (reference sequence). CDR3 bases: TGTGCCAGCAGCTTGGACGGGGGCGGGGGCACTGAAGCTTTCTTT. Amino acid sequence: CASSLDGGGGTEAFF.

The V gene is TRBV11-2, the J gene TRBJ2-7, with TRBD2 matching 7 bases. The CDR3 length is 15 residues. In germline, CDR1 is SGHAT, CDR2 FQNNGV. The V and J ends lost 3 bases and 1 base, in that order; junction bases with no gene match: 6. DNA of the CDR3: TGTGCCAGCAGCTTTTCGGGAGGTCTATCCTACGAGCAGTACTTC. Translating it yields CASSFSGGLSYEQYF.

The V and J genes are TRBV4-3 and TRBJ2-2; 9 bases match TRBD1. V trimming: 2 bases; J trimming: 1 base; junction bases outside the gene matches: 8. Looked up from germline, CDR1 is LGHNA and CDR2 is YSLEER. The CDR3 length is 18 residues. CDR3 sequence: CASSQQIGGQGNTGELFF. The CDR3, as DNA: TGCGCCAGCAGCCAACAGATCGGGGGACAGGGGAACACCGGGGAGCTGTTTTTT.